These 4 T cell receptor beta chains were sequenced from one sample in a study of blood T cell repertoires in COVID-19. Sequenced by immunoSEQ multiplex PCR; TCRdb stores in-frame clones only, minus some. The table records about 66,000 clones, 70% to 90% of them present only once. Sample: peripheral blood. The receptors were gathered from a man aged 45-65 years with active COVID-19.

This rearrangement joins TRBV5-1 to TRBJ1-1; D gene unclear. Per the germline V gene, CDR1 is SGHRS and CDR2 is YFSETQ. The germline V and J ends were trimmed by 1 base and 1 base, with 11 bases remaining between them. This CDR3 has 15 amino acids. In DNA, the CDR3 is TGCGCCAGCAGCTTGAATCCTACGGGGAACACTGAAGCTTTCTTT. Translation gives CASSLNPTGNTEAFF.

The chain joins TRBV13 to TRBJ1-1, with D unclear. V was cut by 3 bases and J by 9 bases, with 14 bases left in between. Germline lookup yields CDR1 PRHDT and CDR2 FYEKMQ (reference sequence). The CDR3 is 13 residues long. This chain's CDR3 is CASSFDKALKAFF. The CDR3 DNA is TGTGCCAGCAGCTTCGACAAAGCCTTGAAAGCTTTCTTT. The full variable domain, rest sourced from reference TRBV13 and TRBJ1-1, is AAGVIQSPRHLIKEKRETATLKCYPIPRHDTVYWYQQGPGQDPQFLISFYEKMQSDKGSIPDRFSAQQFSDYHSELNMSSLELGDSALYFCASSFDKALKAFFGQGTRLTVV.

Turning to this clone: Germline is not matched at one junction end, which may reflect a read error. This chain joins TRBV3-1 (or the pseudogene TRBV3-2) and TRBJ2-2, with 8 bases aligning to TRBD2. CDR1 is LGHDT and CDR2 is YNNKEL in the germline V gene (reference sequence). The CDR3 totals 20 residues. Written as DNA, the CDR3 is TGTGCCAGCAGCCAAGACTCACCGGCTAGCGGGCGTCCCTACACCCGGGAGCTGTTTTTT. Protein product: CASSQDSPASGRPYTRELFF.

This clone turned up a few times. The chain combines TRBV6-5 with TRBJ2-3; 9 nucleotides match TRBD2. This CDR3 spans 15 amino acids. V lost 6 bases and J lost 3; bases outside the gene matches: 7. Germline-derived CDR1 and CDR2 are MNHEY and SVGAGI. For the CDR3, the DNA is TGTGCCAGCAGCGGCCAAGCGGGAGGTACAGATACGCAGTATTTT. Its translation is CASSGQAGGTDTQYF.